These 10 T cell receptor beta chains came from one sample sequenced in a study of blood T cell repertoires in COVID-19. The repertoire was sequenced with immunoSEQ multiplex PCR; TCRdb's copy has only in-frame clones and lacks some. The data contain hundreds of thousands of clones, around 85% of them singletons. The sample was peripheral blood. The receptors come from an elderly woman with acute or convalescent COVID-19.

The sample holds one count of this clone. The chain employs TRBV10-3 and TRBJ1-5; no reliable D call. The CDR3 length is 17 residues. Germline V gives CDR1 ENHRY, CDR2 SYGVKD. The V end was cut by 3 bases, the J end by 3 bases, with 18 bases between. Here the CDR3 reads CAISDTVDFTPNQPQHF. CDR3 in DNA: TGTGCCATCAGTGACACGGTCGATTTTACCCCCAATCAGCCCCAGCATTTT.

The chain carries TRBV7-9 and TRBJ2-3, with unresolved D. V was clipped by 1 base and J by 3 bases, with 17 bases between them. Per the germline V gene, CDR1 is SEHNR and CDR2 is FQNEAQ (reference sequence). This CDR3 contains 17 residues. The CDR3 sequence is CASSLEAARFVTDTQYF. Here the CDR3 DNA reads TGTGCCAGCAGCTTAGAGGCCGCTAGGTTTGTGACAGATACGCAGTATTTT.

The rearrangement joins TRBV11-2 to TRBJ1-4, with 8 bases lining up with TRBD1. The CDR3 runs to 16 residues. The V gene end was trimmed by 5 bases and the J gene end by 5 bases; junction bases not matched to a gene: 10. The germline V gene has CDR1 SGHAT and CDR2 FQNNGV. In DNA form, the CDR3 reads TGTGCCAGCAGCAAACGGACAGGGAGATTGAATGAAAAACTGTTTTTT. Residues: CASSKRTGRLNEKLFF.

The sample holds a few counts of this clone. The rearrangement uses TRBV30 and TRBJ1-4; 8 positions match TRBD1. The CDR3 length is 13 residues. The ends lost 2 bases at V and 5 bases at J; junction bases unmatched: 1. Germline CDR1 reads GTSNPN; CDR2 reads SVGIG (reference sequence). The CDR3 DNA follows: TGTGCCTGGAGTCAGGGGGCAAATGAAAAACTGTTTTTT. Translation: CAWSQGANEKLFF.

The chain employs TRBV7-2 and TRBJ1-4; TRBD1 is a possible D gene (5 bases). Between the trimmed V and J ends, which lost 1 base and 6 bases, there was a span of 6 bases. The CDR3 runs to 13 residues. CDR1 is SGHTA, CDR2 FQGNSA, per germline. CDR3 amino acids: CASSLGTHEKLFF. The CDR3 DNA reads TGTGCCAGCAGCTTAGGGACACATGAAAAACTGTTTTTT.

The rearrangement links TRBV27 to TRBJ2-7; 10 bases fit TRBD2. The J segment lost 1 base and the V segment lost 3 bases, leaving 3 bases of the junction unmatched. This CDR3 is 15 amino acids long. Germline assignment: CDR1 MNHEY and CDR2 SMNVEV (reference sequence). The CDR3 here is CASSFRTSGSYEQYF. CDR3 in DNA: TGTGCCAGCAGTTTCCGGACTAGCGGTTCCTACGAGCAGTACTTC.

CDR3 in DNA: TGCAGCGTTAGGGGGGGCAGGGTCGGAGAGACCCAGTACTTC. It translates to CSVRGGRVGETQYF. The gene calls are TRBV29-1 and TRBJ2-5, with D perhaps matching TRBD2 (7 bases). The CDR3 loop spans 14 amino acids. V dropped 5 bases and J dropped 4 bases, with 17 bases sitting between them. Germline assignment: CDR1 SQVTM and CDR2 ANQGSEA.

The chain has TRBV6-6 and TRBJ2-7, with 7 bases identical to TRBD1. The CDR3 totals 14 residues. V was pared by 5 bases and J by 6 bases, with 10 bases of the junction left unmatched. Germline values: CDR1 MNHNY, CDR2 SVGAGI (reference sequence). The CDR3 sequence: CASSHMTGIPEQYF. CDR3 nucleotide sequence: TGTGCCAGCAGTCACATGACAGGGATCCCCGAGCAGTACTTC.

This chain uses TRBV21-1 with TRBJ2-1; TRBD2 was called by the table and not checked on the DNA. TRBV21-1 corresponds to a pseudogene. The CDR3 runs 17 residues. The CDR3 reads CASSKALEVRSNNEQFF. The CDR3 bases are TGTGCCAGCAGCAAAGCGCTTGAGGTGCGCAGTAACAATGAGCAGTTCTTC.

The DNA of the CDR3 is TGTGCCAGCTTTGAACAGACAAAAGAGACCCAGTACTTC. Its translation is CASFEQTKETQYF. The chain carries TRBV6-5 and TRBJ2-5; no clear D. V lost 8 bases and J lost 3, with 13 bases in between. The CDR3 is 13 amino acids. Germline CDR1 is MNHEY and CDR2 is SVGAGI.